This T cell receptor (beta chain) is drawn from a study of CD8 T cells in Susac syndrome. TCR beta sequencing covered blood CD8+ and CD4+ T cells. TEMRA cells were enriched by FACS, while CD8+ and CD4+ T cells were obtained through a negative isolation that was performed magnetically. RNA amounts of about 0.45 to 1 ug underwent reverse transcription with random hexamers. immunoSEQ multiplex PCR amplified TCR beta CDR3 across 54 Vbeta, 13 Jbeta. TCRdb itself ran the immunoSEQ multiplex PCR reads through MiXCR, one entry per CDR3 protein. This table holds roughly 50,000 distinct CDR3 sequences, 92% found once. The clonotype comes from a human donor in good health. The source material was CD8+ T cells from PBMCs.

CDR3 in DNA: TGTGCCAGCAGCCTTCGGACCGAGACCGGGGAGCTGTTTTTT. This translates into CASSLRTETGELFF. V and J are TRBV7-9 and TRBJ2-2, with no clear D. The CDR3 sequence is 14 residues long. The germline V gene encodes CDR1 SEHNR and CDR2 FQNEAQ (reference sequence). V lost 5 bases and J 5 bases, leaving 12 bases between the germline ends. Full variable domain (rest looked up from reference TRBV7-9 and TRBJ2-2): DTGVSQNPRHKITKRGQNVTFRCDPISEHNRLYWYRQTLGQGPEFLTYFQNEAQLEKSRLLSDRFSAERPKGSFSTLEIQRTEQGDSAMYLCASSLRTETGELFFGEGSRLTVL.